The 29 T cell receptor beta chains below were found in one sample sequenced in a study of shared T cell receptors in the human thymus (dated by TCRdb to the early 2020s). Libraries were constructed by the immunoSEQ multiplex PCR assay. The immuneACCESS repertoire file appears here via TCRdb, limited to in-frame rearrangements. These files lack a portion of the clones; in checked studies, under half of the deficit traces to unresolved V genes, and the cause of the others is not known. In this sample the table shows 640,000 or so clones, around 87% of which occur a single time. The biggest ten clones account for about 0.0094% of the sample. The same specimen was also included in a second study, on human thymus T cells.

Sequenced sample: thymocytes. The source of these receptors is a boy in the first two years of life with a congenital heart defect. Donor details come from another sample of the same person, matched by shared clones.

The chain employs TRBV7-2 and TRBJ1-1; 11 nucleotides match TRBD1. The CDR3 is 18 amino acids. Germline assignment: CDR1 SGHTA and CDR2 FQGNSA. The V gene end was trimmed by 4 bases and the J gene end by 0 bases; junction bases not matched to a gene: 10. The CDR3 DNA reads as TGTGCCAGCAGCTGTCTGGGACAGGGGGTAGATATGAACACTGAAGCTTTCTTT. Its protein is CASSCLGQGVDMNTEAFF.

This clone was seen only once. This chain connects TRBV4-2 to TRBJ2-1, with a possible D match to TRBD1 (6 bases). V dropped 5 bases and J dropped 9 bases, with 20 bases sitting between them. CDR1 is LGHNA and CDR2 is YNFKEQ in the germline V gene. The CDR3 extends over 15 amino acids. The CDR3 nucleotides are TGTGCCAGCAGCTCTATTGGGGTGGGGGACACTGAGCAGTTCTTC. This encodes CASSSIGVGDTEQFF.

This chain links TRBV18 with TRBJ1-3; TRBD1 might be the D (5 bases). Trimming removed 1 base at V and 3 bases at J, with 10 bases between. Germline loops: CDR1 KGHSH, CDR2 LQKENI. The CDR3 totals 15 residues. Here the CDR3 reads CASSPHGQGGNTIYF. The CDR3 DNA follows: TGTGCCAGCTCACCACACGGCCAGGGTGGAAACACCATATATTTT.

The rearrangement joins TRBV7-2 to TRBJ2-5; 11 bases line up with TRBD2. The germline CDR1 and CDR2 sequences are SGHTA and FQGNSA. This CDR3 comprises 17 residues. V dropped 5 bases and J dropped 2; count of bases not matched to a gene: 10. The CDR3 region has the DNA TGTGCCAGCAGCCAACGATCCCTAGCGGGAGGTCAAGAGACCCAGTACTTC. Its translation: CASSQRSLAGGQETQYF.

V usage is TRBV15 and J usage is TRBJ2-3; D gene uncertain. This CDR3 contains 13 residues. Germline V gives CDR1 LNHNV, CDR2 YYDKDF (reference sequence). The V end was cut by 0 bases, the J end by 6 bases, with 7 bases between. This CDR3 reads CATSRDPLDTQYF. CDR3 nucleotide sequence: TGTGCCACCAGCAGAGATCCCCTCGATACGCAGTATTTT.

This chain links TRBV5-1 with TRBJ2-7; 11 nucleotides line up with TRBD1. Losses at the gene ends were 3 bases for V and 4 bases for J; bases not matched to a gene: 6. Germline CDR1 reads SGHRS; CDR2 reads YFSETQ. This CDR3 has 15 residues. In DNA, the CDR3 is TGCGCCAGCAGCTCGCTAGGGACAGGGGGGTACGAGCAGTACTTC. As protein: CASSSLGTGGYEQYF.

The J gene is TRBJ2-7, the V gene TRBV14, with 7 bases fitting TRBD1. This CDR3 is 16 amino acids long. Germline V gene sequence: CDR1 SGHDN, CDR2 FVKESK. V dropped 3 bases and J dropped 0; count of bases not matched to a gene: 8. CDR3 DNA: TGTGCCAGCAGCCATGGACACCGGGACAGCTCCTACGAGCAGTACTTC. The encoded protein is CASSHGHRDSSYEQYF.

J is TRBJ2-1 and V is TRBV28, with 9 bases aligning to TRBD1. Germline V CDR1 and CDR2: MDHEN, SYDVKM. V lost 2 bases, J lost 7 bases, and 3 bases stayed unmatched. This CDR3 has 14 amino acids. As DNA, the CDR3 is TGTGCCAGCAGTTTAGGGACAGGGAAGAATGAGCAGTTCTTC. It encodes CASSLGTGKNEQFF.

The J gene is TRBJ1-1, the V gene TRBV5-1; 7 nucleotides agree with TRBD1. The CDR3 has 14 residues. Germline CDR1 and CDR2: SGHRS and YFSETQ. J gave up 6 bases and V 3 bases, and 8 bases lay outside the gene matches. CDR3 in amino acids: CASSSKQGQPEAFF. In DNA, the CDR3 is TGCGCCAGCAGCTCAAAACAGGGACAGCCTGAAGCTTTCTTT.

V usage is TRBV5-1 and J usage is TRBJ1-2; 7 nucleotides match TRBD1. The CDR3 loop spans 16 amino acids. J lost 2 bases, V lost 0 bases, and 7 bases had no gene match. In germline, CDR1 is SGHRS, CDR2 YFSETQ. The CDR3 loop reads CASSLAYQGENYGYTF. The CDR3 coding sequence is TGCGCCAGCAGCTTGGCGTACCAGGGGGAAAACTATGGCTACACCTTC.

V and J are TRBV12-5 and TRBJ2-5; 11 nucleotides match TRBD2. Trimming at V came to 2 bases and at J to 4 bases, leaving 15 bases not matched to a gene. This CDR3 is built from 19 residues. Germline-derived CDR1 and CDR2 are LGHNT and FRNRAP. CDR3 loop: CASGLMTGTSGSWGETQYF. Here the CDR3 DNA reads TGTGCTAGTGGTTTGATGACCGGGACTAGCGGTTCATGGGGAGAGACCCAGTACTTC.

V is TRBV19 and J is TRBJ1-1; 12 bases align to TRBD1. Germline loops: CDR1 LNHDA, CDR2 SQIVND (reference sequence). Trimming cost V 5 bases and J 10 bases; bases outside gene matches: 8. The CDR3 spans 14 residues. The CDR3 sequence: CASSPGTGGRAAFF. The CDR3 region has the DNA TGTGCCAGTAGTCCCGGGACAGGGGGCCGGGCAGCTTTCTTT.

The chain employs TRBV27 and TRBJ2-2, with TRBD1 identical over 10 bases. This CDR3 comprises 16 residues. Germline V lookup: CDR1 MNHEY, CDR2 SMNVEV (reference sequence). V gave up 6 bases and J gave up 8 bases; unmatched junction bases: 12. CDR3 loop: CASSPNDRGLGGELFF. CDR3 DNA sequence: TGTGCCAGCAGCCCGAATGACAGGGGGCTTGGAGGGGAGCTGTTTTTT.

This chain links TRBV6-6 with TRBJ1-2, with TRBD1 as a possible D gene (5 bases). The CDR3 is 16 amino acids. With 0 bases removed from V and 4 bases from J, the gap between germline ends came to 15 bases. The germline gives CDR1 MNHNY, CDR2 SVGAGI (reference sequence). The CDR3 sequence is CASSYSLREWIYGYTF. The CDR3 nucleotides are TGTGCCAGCAGTTACTCGCTCAGGGAATGGATCTATGGCTACACCTTC.

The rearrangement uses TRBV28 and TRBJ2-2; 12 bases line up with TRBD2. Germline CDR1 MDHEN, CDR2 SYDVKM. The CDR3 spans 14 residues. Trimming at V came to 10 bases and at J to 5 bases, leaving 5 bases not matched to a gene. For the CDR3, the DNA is TGTGCCATTACCGGACTAGCGGGAACCGGGGAGCTGTTTTTT. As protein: CAITGLAGTGELFF. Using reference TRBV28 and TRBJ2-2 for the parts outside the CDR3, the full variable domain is DVKVTQSSRYLVKRTGEKVFLECVQDMDHENMFWYRQDPGLGLRLIYFSYDVKMKEKGDIPEGYSVSREKKERFSLILESASTNQTSMYLCAITGLAGTGELFFGEGSRLTVL.

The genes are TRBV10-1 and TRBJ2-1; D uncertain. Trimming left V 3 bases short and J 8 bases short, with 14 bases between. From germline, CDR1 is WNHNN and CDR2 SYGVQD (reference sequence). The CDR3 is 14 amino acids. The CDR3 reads CASSDVAPADEQFF. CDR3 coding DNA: TGCGCCAGCAGTGACGTAGCCCCCGCGGATGAGCAGTTCTTC.

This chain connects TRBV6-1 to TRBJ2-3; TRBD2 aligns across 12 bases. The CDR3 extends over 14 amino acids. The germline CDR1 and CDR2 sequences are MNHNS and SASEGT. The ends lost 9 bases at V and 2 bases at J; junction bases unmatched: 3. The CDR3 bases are TGTGCCAGTGGACTAGCGGGGAACACAGATACGCAGTATTTT. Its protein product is CASGLAGNTDTQYF.

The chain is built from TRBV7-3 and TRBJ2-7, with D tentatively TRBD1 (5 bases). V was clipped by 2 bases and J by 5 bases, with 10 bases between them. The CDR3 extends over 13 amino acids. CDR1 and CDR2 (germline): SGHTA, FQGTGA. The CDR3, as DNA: TGTGCCAGCAGCTTATTAAGCAGGGACGAGCAGTACTTC. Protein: CASSLLSRDEQYF. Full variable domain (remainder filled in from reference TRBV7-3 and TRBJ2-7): GAGVSQTPSNKVTEKGKYVELRCDPISGHTALYWYRQSLGQGPEFLIYFQGTGAADDSGLPNDRFFAVRPEGSVSTLKIQRTERGDSAVYLCASSLLSRDEQYFGPGTRLTVT.

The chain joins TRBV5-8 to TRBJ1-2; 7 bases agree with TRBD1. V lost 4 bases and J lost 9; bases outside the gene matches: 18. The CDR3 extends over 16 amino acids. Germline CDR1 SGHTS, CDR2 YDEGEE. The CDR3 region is CASSATHEGQTGSYTF. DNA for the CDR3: TGTGCCAGCAGCGCCACCCACGAGGGACAGACTGGGAGCTACACCTTC.

In DNA, the CDR3 is TGCGCCAGCAGCCGGGACAGGGCCCACGAGCAGTACTTC. Translated: CASSRDRAHEQYF. The chain links TRBV5-1 to TRBJ2-7; 9 bases line up with TRBD1. With V trimmed by 4 bases and J by 5 bases, 4 bases remained unmatched. The CDR3 contains 13 residues. The germline V gene encodes CDR1 SGHRS and CDR2 YFSETQ.

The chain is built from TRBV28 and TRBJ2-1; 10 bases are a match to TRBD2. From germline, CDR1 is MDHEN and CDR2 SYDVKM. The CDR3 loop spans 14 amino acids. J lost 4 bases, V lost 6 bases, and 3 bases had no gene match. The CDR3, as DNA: TGTGCCAGCAGAGCTAGCGGGGGATACAATGAGCAGTTCTTC. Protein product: CASRASGGYNEQFF. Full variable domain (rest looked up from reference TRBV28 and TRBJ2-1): DVKVTQSSRYLVKRTGEKVFLECVQDMDHENMFWYRQDPGLGLRLIYFSYDVKMKEKGDIPEGYSVSREKKERFSLILESASTNQTSMYLCASRASGGYNEQFFGPGTRLTVL.

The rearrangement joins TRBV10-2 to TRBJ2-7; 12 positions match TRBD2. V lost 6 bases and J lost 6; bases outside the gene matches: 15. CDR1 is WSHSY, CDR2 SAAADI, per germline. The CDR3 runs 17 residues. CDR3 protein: CASREGAPGTSGCEQYF. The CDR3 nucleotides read TGCGCCAGCAGGGAAGGTGCCCCCGGGACTAGCGGGTGCGAGCAGTACTTC.

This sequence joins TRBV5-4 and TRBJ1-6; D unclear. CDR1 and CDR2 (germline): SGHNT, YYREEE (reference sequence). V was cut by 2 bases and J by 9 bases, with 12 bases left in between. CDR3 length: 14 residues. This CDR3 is CASSFQTRGSPLHF. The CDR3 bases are TGTGCCAGCAGCTTCCAGACCCGAGGTTCACCCCTCCACTTT.

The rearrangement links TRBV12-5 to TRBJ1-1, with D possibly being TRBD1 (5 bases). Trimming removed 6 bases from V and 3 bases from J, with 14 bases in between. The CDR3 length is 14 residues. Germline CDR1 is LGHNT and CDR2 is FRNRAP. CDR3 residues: CASGQGTGDTEAFF. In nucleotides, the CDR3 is TGTGCTAGTGGGCAGGGTACTGGGGACACTGAAGCTTTCTTT.

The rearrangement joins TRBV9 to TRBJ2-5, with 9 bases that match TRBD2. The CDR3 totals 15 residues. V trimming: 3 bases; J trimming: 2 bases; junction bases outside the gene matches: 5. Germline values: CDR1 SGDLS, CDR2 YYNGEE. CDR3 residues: CASSARGGRQETQYF. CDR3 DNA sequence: TGTGCCAGCAGCGCGCGGGGGGGCCGGCAAGAGACCCAGTACTTC.

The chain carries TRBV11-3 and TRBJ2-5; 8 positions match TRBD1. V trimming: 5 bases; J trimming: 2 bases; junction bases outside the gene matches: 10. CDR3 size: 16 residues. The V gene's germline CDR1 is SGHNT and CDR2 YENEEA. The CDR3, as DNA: TGTGCCAGCAGCCATCCGACAGGGGACCCACAAGAGACCCAGTACTTC. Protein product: CASSHPTGDPQETQYF.

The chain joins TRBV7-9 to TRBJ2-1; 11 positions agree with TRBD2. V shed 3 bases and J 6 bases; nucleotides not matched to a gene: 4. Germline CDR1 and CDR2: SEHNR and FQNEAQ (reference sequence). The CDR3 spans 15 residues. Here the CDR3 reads CASSFSGRARNEQFF. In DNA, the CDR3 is TGTGCCAGCAGCTTTAGCGGGAGGGCCCGCAATGAGCAGTTCTTC.

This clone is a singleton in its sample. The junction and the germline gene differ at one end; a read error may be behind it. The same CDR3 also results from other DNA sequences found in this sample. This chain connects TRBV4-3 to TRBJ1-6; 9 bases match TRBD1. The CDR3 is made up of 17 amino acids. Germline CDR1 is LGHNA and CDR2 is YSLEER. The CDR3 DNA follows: TGCGCCAGCAGCCAGGGACCCGGGACAGGGAATAATTCCCCCCTCCACTTT. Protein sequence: CASSQGPGTGNNSPLHF.

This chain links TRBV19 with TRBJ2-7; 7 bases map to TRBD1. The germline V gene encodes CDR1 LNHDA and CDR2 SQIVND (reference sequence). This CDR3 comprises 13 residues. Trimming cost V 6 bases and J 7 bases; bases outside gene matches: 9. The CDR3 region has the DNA TGTGCCAGTAGCTCCCGGGACAGTCGGGAGCAGTACTTC. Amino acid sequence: CASSSRDSREQYF.